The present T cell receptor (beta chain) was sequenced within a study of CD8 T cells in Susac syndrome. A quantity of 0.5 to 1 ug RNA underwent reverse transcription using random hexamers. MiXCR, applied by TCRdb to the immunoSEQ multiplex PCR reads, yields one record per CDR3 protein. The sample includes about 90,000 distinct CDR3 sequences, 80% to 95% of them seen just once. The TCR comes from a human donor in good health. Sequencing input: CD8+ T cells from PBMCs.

CDR3: CASSHKPGGTEAFF. In DNA, the CDR3 is TGTGCCAGCAGCCACAAGCCTGGGGGGACTGAAGCTTTCTTT. The rearrangement joins TRBV14 to TRBJ1-1; possible D gene TRBD1, 5 bases. Per germline, CDR1 SGHDN and CDR2 FVKESK. The CDR3 runs to 14 residues. With 3 bases removed from V and 5 bases from J, the gap between germline ends came to 13 bases. The full variable domain, completed using reference TRBV14 and TRBJ1-1, is EAGVTQFPSHSVIEKGQTVTLRCDPISGHDNLYWYRRVMGKEIKFLLHFVKESKQDESGMPNNRFLAERTGGTYSTLKVQPAELEDSGVYFCASSHKPGGTEAFFGQGTRLTVV.